This TCR beta chain came from a study of T cells in Graves' hyperthyroidism and ophthalmopathy. The trim removed 2 bases at V and 2 bases at J, leaving 3 bases unmatched. The CDR3 extends over 15 amino acids. Germline assignment: CDR1 KGHDR and CDR2 SFDVKD. Cells are PBMCs isolated from over 7.5 ml of fresh blood. At least ten counts were recorded for this clonotype. TCR beta CDR3 sequences were amplified from RNA transcripts. The HTBI primer set drove a first-round RT-PCR of the TCR CDR3. TCRdb redid the calling of the multiplex PCR reads with MiXCR, one entry per CDR3 protein. The table includes hundreds of thousands of distinct CDR3 sequences, roughly a third detected once.

V gene TRBV24-1 combines with J gene TRBJ2-7; 9 bases align to TRBD1. The TCR comes from a middle-aged woman with Graves' hyperthyroidism. Sequencing used blood. DNA for the CDR3: TGTGCCACCAGTGATTCAGGGACAGGGACCTACGAGCAGTACTTC. Its translation is CATSDSGTGTYEQYF.